This is a list of T cell receptor beta chains from one sample in a study of vaccination effects on CD4 cells after COVID-19. Some clones are missing from TCRdb's copy, which holds only in-frame ones; the method was immunoSEQ multiplex PCR. Of 30,000 to 45,000 clones detected, around four fifths appear once; the ten largest clones hold roughly 2%. The antigens for these receptors are not known. The input for sequencing was CD4+ T cells from PBMCs cultured with HCoV-NL63 spike peptides, taken after COVID-19 vaccination. The source is a human donor who received a COVID-19 vaccine. Some clones in this sample may be carry-over from other donors' samples. Both conserved end residues are part of each CDR3. The D gene is left open where the match is weak. A clone size is listed for some rows: how often the clone was seen (once, few, many), or a class if it is expanded.

>TRBJ2-5|TRBV20-1|.|.
CSASKGTETQYF
TGCAGTGCTAGTAAGGGCACAGAGACCCAGTACTTC
>TRBJ1-1|TRBV24-1|.|few
CATSVGGPGTEAFF
TGTGCCACCAGTGTTGGGGGCCCGGGCACTGAAGCTTTCTTT
>TRBJ2-5|TRBV6-5|TRBD2|.
CASSSLSGGRETQYF
TGTGCCAGCAGTTCCCTAAGCGGGGGAAGAGAGACCCAGTACTTC
>TRBJ1-5|TRBV7-2|TRBD1|.
CASSSDREHQPQHF
TGTGCCAGCAGCTCTGACAGGGAACATCAGCCCCAGCATTTT
>TRBJ2-1|TRBV6-2/TRBV6-3|TRBD2|.
CASSYSRGGIYEQFF
TGTGCCAGCAGTTACTCTCGGGGGGGCATATATGAGCAGTTCTTC
>TRBJ2-1|TRBV27|TRBD2|.
CASKSVGVGSGGVSYNEQFF
TGTGCCAGCAAGTCAGTAGGGGTGGGTAGCGGGGGTGTATCCTACAATGAGCAGTTCTTC
>TRBJ1-1|TRBV5-1|TRBD1|once
CASSDRGRNTEAFF
TGCGCCAGCAGCGACAGGGGGCGGAACACTGAAGCTTTCTTT
>TRBJ1-5|TRBV28|.|.
CASSPLPTGNQPQHF
TGTGCCAGCAGCCCACTCCCCACTGGCAATCAGCCCCAGCATTTT
>TRBJ2-3|TRBV13|TRBD1|.
CASSFPRGSVTDTQYF
TGTGCCAGCAGCTTCCCCAGGGGGTCGGTCACAGATACGCAGTATTTT
>TRBJ1-6|TRBV15|TRBD1|.
CATTPGDRENSPLHF
TGTGCCACCACCCCGGGAGACAGGGAAAACTCACCCCTCCACTTT
>TRBJ1-1|TRBV18|.|.
CASSPPYGQVGTEAFF
TGTGCCAGCTCACCACCGTATGGGCAGGTCGGGACTGAAGCTTTCTTT
>TRBJ1-1|TRBV5-1|.|.
CASSQAVTRTEAFF
TGCGCCAGCAGCCAGGCCGTTACTCGGACTGAAGCTTTCTTT
>TRBJ2-5|TRBV7-6|.|.
CASSLAGADLAQYF
TGTGCCAGCAGCTTAGCCGGGGCGGATTTGGCCCAGTACTTC
>TRBJ1-3|TRBV24-1|.|.
CATSDSGTKGNTIYF
TGTGCCACCAGTGATTCCGGGACAAAAGGAAACACCATATATTTT
>TRBJ1-2|TRBV19|.|.
CASSRDTANYGYTF
TGTGCCAGTTCCCGGGACACCGCTAACTATGGCTACACCTTC
>TRBJ2-5|TRBV5-6|TRBD1|.
CASSLGGTGGKETQYF
TGTGCCAGCAGCTTGGGAGGGACAGGGGGCAAGGAGACCCAGTACTTC
>TRBJ1-3|TRBV6-5|.|.
CASKGVNSGNTIYF
TGTGCCAGCAAAGGGGTTAACTCTGGAAACACCATATATTTT
>TRBJ2-3|TRBV3-1/TRBV3-2|TRBD2|.
CASSQDMSGGSDTQYF
TGTGCCAGCAGCCAAGATATGAGCGGGGGATCAGATACGCAGTATTTT
>TRBJ1-4|TRBV30|.|.
CAWSRRGGTNEKLFF
TGTGCCTGGAGTAGACGAGGGGGAACTAATGAAAAACTGTTTTTT
>TRBJ2-5|TRBV5-8|.|few
CASSLGGARGETQYF
TGTGCCAGCAGCTTGGGGGGGGCTAGAGGAGAGACCCAGTACTTC
>TRBJ1-2|TRBV7-8|.|.
CASTRTRSNYGYTF
TGTGCCAGCACTCGCACGAGGTCTAACTATGGCTACACCTTC
>TRBJ1-1|TRBV2|TRBD1|.
CASIRDSRTNTEAFF
TGTGCCAGCATTAGGGACAGTCGAACCAACACTGAAGCTTTCTTT